A single sample gave rise to the 2 T cell receptor beta chains below, sequenced in a study of T cell repertoires in cytomegalovirus infection. Their recognized antigens are unknown. TCRdb called the reads again in MiXCR, with one record for every CDR3 protein. The data hold roughly 920,000 distinct CDR3 sequences, with about a third observed a single time. The sequencing here drew on cultured CD8+ T cells from PBMCs, taken from culture after CMV antigen stimulation. The receptors were gathered from a human donor in good health (CMV status not recorded). Some clones in this sample may be carry-over from other donors' samples.

The rearrangement uses TRBV18 and TRBJ1-1; D is unclear. In germline, CDR1 is KGHSH, CDR2 LQKENI. CDR3 size: 11 residues. V dropped 3 bases and J dropped 10 bases, with 9 bases sitting between them. The DNA for the CDR3 is TGTGCCAGCTCACCCGGAGGGTTAGCTTTCTTT. Translation gives CASSPGGLAFF.

The genes are TRBV19 and TRBJ1-6, with a tentative D call TRBD1 (5 bases). The length of the CDR3 is 15 residues. CDR1 is LNHDA, CDR2 SQIVND, per germline (reference sequence). Trimming took 4 bases from V and 7 from J, leaving 14 bases between them. The CDR3 is CASSTAAGRNSPLHF. The CDR3 region has the DNA TGTGCCAGTAGTACGGCCGCAGGGAGAAATTCACCCCTCCACTTT.